The next 10 T cell receptor beta chains were all read from a single sample in a study of blood T cell repertoires in COVID-19. TCRdb's table, derived via immunoSEQ multiplex PCR, lists solely in-frame clones and lacks some. The sample lists about 49,000 clones; 82% were seen once. The sequenced sample consisted of peripheral blood. The origin of the receptors is a woman aged 60-70 years with acute or convalescent COVID-19.

The chain recombines TRBV7-2 with TRBJ1-2; the match to TRBD1 covers 8 bases. This CDR3 has 14 amino acids. Trimming removed 5 bases from V and 0 bases from J; junction bases left unmatched: 2. Germline V CDR1 and CDR2: SGHTA, FQGNSA. Here the CDR3 reads CASSRTGPNYGYTF. CDR3 in DNA: TGTGCCAGCAGCCGGACAGGGCCTAACTATGGCTACACCTTC.

This chain joins TRBV6-5 and TRBJ1-4; D is undetermined. Trimming removed 2 bases at V and 8 bases at J, with 15 bases between. This CDR3 spans 15 amino acids. CDR1 is MNHEY, CDR2 SVGAGI, per germline. The CDR3 here is CASSYRTRTLEKLFF. The DNA of the CDR3 is TGTGCCAGCAGTTACCGGACTAGGACGTTGGAAAAACTGTTTTTT.

The chain joins TRBV5-1 to TRBJ2-1; 9 bases are a match to TRBD2. Germline V CDR1 and CDR2: SGHRS, YFSETQ. The CDR3 runs to 16 residues. V shed 0 bases, J shed 8 bases, and the junction held 9 bases outside the gene matches. CDR3 in amino acids: CASSLGASGVTDEQFF. The CDR3 DNA reads as TGCGCCAGCAGCTTGGGGGCTAGCGGGGTCACAGATGAGCAGTTCTTC.

This clone was detected a few times. V gene TRBV7-2 combines with J gene TRBJ2-2, with 10 bases fitting TRBD2. After removal of 5 bases from V and 7 bases from J, the junction contained 10 bases not matched to a gene. The CDR3 loop spans 16 amino acids. Germline V gene data show CDR1 as SGHTA and CDR2 as FQGNSA. CDR3 DNA sequence: TGTGCCAGCAGCCCAAGCGGGGGGGCCGGCATCGGGGAGCTGTTTTTT. Translating gives CASSPSGGAGIGELFF.

V usage is TRBV25-1 and J usage is TRBJ2-2, with D unclear. The germline V gene has CDR1 MGHDK and CDR2 SYGVNS. The CDR3 consists of 15 residues. The V and J ends lost 2 bases and 6 bases respectively, with 13 bases between them. In nucleotides, the CDR3 is TGTGCCAGCAGTGAAGTCTTCGGAGTGCCCGGGGAGCTGTTTTTT. This encodes CASSEVFGVPGELFF.

V usage is TRBV7-7 and J usage is TRBJ2-3; 15 nucleotides align to TRBD2. The CDR3 runs 16 residues. Trimming removed 5 bases from V and 5 bases from J; junction bases left unmatched: 5. From germline, CDR1 is SSHAT and CDR2 FNYEAQ (reference sequence). The CDR3 nucleotides are TGTGCCAGCAGCCTAGGACTAGCGGGAGGGAGAGATACGCAGTATTTT. It codes for CASSLGLAGGRDTQYF. Supplemented by reference TRBV7-7 and TRBJ2-3, the full variable domain reads GAGVSQSPRYKVTKRGQDVTLRCDPISSHATLYWYQQALGQGPEFLTYFNYEAQPDKSGLPSDRFSAERPEGSISTLTIQRTEQRDSAMYRCASSLGLAGGRDTQYFGPGTRLTVL.

V gene TRBV19 combines with J gene TRBJ2-2, with D maybe TRBD2 (5 bases). V was shortened by 3 bases and J by 4 bases, with 15 bases between the two germline ends. Germline CDR1 reads LNHDA; CDR2 reads SQIVND (reference sequence). CDR3 length equals 16 residues. CDR3 loop: CASSMTHERITGELFF. The CDR3 coding sequence is TGTGCCAGTAGTATGACGCATGAGCGGATCACCGGGGAGCTGTTTTTT.

This chain joins TRBV6-5 and TRBJ1-6; TRBD1 agrees at 8 bases. CDR3 length: 14 amino acids. J gave up 11 bases and V 4 bases, and 7 bases lay outside the gene matches. Germline CDR1 reads MNHEY; CDR2 reads SVGAGI. CDR3 loop: CASSSDRVGAPLHF. CDR3 nucleotide sequence: TGTGCCAGCAGTTCGGACAGGGTAGGAGCACCCCTCCACTTT.

J is TRBJ2-1 and V is TRBV27, with a tentative D call TRBD1 (6 bases). Germline CDR1 is MNHEY and CDR2 is SMNVEV (reference sequence). The CDR3 length is 14 residues. Trimming pared 1 base from V and 6 bases from J, leaving 10 bases between. The CDR3 loop reads CASSLFLGANEQFF. The DNA for the CDR3 is TGTGCCAGCAGTTTATTCTTGGGGGCCAATGAGCAGTTCTTC.

J is TRBJ1-3 and V is TRBV2, with D maybe TRBD1 (5 bases). Germline V gene data show CDR1 as SNHLY and CDR2 as FYNNEI. Trimming left V 2 bases short and J 4 bases short, with 21 bases between. This CDR3 has 18 amino acids. For the CDR3, the DNA is TGTGCCAGCAGTGAATGGTTAGGTTTGGGGCGTCGCGGAAACACCATATATTTT. Protein sequence: CASSEWLGLGRRGNTIYF.